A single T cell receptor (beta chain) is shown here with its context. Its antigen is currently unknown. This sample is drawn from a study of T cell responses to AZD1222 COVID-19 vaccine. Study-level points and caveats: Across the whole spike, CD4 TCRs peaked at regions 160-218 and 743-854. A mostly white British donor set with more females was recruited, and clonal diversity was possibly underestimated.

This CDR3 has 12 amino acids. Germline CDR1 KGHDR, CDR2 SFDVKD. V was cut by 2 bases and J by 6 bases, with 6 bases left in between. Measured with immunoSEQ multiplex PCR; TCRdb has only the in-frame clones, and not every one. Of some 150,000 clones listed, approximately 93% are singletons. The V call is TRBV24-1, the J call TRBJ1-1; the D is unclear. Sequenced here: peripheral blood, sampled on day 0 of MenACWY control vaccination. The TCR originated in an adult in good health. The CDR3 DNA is TGTGCCACCAGTGATTCGGGGTCTGAAGCTTTCTTT. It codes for CATSDSGSEAFF.